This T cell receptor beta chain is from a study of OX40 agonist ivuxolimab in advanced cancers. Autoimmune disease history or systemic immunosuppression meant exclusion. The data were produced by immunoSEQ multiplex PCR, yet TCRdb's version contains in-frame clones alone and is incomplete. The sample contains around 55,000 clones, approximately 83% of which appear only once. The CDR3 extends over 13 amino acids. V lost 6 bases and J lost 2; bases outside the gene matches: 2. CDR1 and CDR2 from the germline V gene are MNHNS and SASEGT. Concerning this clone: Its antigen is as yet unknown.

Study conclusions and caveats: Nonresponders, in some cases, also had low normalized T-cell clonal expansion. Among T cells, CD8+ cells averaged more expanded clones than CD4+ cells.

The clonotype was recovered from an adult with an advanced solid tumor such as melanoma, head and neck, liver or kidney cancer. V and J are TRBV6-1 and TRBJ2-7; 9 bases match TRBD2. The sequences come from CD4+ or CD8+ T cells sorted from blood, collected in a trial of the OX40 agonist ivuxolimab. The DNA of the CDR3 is TGTGCCAGCAGGACTAGCGGAACCTACGAGCAGTACTTC. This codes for CASRTSGTYEQYF.